These 8 T cell receptor beta chains were all obtained from the same sample, sequenced in a study of sequential checkpoint blockade in melanoma. Assay: immunoSEQ multiplex PCR; the TCRdb copy retains only in-frame clones and omits some. The profile shows approximately 9,300 clones, around 75% of them singletons. Described treatment: randomized to nivolumab then ipilimumab (arm A) or the reverse (arm B). Sequences were derived from CD8+ T cells sorted from blood (inferred from file names), sampled from a patient given nivolumab and ipilimumab in sequence. These receptors all stem from a human donor with melanoma.

This clone came up a few times. V is TRBV28 and J is TRBJ1-2, with 10 bases fitting TRBD1. The CDR3 runs to 16 residues. V shed 2 bases and J 4 bases; nucleotides not matched to a gene: 7. Germline V lookup: CDR1 MDHEN, CDR2 SYDVKM. CDR3 loop: CASSLRGQGIAYGYTF. The CDR3, as DNA: TGTGCCAGCAGTTTAAGGGGACAGGGGATTGCCTATGGCTACACCTTC.

This clone was seen a single time. V is TRBV7-9 and J is TRBJ2-1, with TRBD2 identical over 10 bases. Germline trimming cut 3 bases from V and 4 bases from J; bases unmatched to any gene: 6. CDR3 length equals 16 residues. The V gene's germline CDR1 is SEHNR and CDR2 FQNEAQ (reference sequence). CDR3: CASSFRAGGPYNEQFF. The CDR3 DNA is TGTGCCAGCAGCTTCCGAGCGGGAGGGCCTTACAATGAGCAGTTCTTC.

Concerning this clone itself: A junction boundary mismatches the germline segment, possibly from a read error. V gene TRBV7-7 combines with J gene TRBJ1-2, with 7 bases that match TRBD1. Germline CDR1 and CDR2: SSHAT and FNYEAQ (reference sequence). The CDR3 covers 14 residues. CDR3 loop: CASSVLDRAYGYTF. CDR3 DNA sequence: TGTGCTAGCAGCGTCCTCGACAGGGCCTATGGCTACACCTTC.

J is TRBJ2-7 and V is TRBV5-6; TRBD1 aligns across 8 bases. The CDR3 is 14 amino acids. CDR1 SGHDT and CDR2 YYEEEE come from the germline V gene. V was clipped by 3 bases and J by 3 bases; unmatched bases: 5. The CDR3 DNA reads TGTGCCAGCAGCTCGTCGGACAGGGACTACGAGCAGTACTTC. Encoded protein: CASSSSDRDYEQYF.

The sample holds a few counts of this clone. The junction departs from germline at one end; a sequencing error may be responsible. The chain recombines TRBV5-3 with TRBJ2-2, with D uncertain. TRBV5-3 is identified as an open reading frame with a role that is uncertain. This CDR3 region has 15 residues. The DNA for the CDR3 is TGTGCCAGCAGCTCCGTCAGCGCGAACACCGGGGAGCTGTTTTTT. Translation gives CASSSVSANTGELFF.

This clone occurred a few times. The chain has TRBV7-9 and TRBJ2-7, with 7 bases fitting TRBD2. The length of the CDR3 is 13 residues. Germline CDR1 is SEHNR and CDR2 is FQNEAQ (reference sequence). V was pared by 4 bases and J by 3 bases, with 3 bases of the junction left unmatched. The CDR3 loop reads CASSSGLSYEQYF. In nucleotides, the CDR3 is TGTGCCAGCAGCTCGGGACTAAGCTACGAGCAGTACTTC.

This sequence joins TRBV7-9 and TRBJ1-2; 9 bases map to TRBD1. Germline assignment: CDR1 SEHNR and CDR2 FQNEAQ (reference sequence). CDR3 length: 16 residues. With V trimmed by 3 bases and J by 4 bases, 9 bases remained unmatched. CDR3 sequence reads: CASSLILQGATYGYTF. In nucleotides, the CDR3 is TGTGCCAGCAGCTTGATCCTACAGGGGGCGACCTATGGCTACACCTTC.

J is TRBJ2-7 and V is TRBV27, with 8 bases that match TRBD2. There are 13 residues in the CDR3. Germline loops: CDR1 MNHEY, CDR2 SMNVEV (reference sequence). The V and J ends lost 5 bases and 4 bases, in that order; junction bases with no gene match: 4. The DNA for the CDR3 is TGTGCCAGCAGTAGCGGGAGCTTTTACGAGCAGTACTTC. It encodes CASSSGSFYEQYF.